The clone carrying this TCR beta chain was counted ten times or more. Gene-specific TRAV and TRBV primers were used for first-strand cDNA, covering alpha and beta chains. The authors ran about 18 PCR cycles to amplify TCRs with a constant-region primer and V-primer adapter. TCRdb called the reads again in MiXCR, with one record for every CDR3 protein. The sample lists approximately 84,000 distinct CDR3 sequences; less than 20% were seen once. The germline CDR1 and CDR2 sequences are MGHDK and SYGVNS. V shed 1 base and J shed 4 bases, with 13 bases lying between them. The CDR3 loop spans 15 amino acids. The data belong to a study of low-dose radiotherapy and immunotherapy resistance in tumors. Looking at the study overall: The study delivered 0.5 Gy per fraction every 2 weeks to Cohort 1, totaling 6.5 Gy. Per fraction, Cohort 2 was given 1 Gy every two weeks, accumulating a total of 13 Gy over 26 weeks. The regimen for patients comprised intravenous nivolumab 240 mg every two weeks plus intravenous ipilimumab 1 mg/kg every six weeks. Daily, from cycle 1 day 1 and for four cycles, patients took oral aspirin 300 mg.

Time point of the sample: after trial treatment. Treatment denoted: LDRT plus nivolumab, ipilimumab, low-dose cyclophosphamide and aspirin (RACIN trial). This sequence was found in a male donor with prostate cancer. The sequences come from PBMCs, collected after low-dose radiotherapy plus immunotherapy. The rearrangement uses TRBV25-1 and TRBJ1-1; D not resolved. The CDR3 loop reads CASSELYSGATEAFF. In nucleotides, the CDR3 is TGTGCCAGCAGTGAATTATATAGTGGAGCCACTGAAGCTTTCTTT.